This T cell receptor (beta chain) was sequenced for a study of a mutant IDH1 vaccine in newly diagnosed glioma. Clones were read by immunoSEQ multiplex PCR, and TCRdb kept only the in-frame ones, dropping some. The sample yields 25,000 to 35,000 clones, over 75% seen once. Time point meaning: baseline, week 1 (first vaccination visit). The sample's treatment: pre-vaccination baseline after standard-of-care therapy. The CDR3 sequence is 13 residues long. CDR1 is SGHNT, CDR2 YYREEE, per germline (reference sequence). Trimming removed 6 bases from V and 5 bases from J; junction bases left unmatched: 5. V usage is TRBV5-4 and J usage is TRBJ2-5; 9 bases map to TRBD1. This TCR derives from a man younger than 45 with glioma. The sequenced sample was PBMCs, obtained from a glioma patient treated with radiotherapy, temozolomide or both. The CDR3 DNA reads TGTGCCAGCACCGGGACAGGGATCGAGACCCAGTACTTC. Its protein product is CASTGTGIETQYF.